This T cell receptor (beta chain) was identified in a study of T cells in women clearing cervical HPV infection. Overall study: Controls gave blood once infection was undetectable; cases at lesion identification.

The CDR3 covers 13 residues. Per germline, CDR1 SGHKS and CDR2 YYEKEE (reference sequence). With 3 bases removed from V and 2 bases from J, the gap between germline ends came to 9 bases. For this clone: Its antigen is undetermined. Sequencing ends 3 residues short of the CDR3 end; the germline J gene provides the rest.

Assay used: immunoSEQ multiplex PCR; TCRdb lists only in-frame clones, some missing. The sample has about 16,000 clones. Findings and limits, study-wide: Repertoire richness, not evenness, was significantly elevated in CIN3+ cases versus controls.

This sequence joins TRBV5-5 and TRBJ2-7, with no clear D. This receptor was identified in a woman aged 18-70 years with a cervical HPV16 infection that either progressed to CIN3+ or cleared (not recorded which). The source material was blood buffy coat. The CDR3 is CASSSYSTYEQYF. Incomplete CDR3 DNA: TGTGCCAGCAGCTCTTACAGTACCTACGAG.